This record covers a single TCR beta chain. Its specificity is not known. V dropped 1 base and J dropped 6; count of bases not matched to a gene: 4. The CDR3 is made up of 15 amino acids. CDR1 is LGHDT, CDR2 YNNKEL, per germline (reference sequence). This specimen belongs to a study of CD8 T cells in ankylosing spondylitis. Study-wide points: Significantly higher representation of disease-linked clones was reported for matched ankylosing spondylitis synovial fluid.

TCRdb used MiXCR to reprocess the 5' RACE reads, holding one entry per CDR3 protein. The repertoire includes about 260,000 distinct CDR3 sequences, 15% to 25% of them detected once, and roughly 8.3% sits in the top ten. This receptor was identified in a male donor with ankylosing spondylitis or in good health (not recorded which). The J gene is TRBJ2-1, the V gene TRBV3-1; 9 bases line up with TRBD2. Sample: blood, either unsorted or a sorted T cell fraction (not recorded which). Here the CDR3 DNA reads TGTGCCAGCAGCCAAGGTCCGGGACTAGCCAATGAGCAGTTCTTC. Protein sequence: CASSQGPGLANEQFF.